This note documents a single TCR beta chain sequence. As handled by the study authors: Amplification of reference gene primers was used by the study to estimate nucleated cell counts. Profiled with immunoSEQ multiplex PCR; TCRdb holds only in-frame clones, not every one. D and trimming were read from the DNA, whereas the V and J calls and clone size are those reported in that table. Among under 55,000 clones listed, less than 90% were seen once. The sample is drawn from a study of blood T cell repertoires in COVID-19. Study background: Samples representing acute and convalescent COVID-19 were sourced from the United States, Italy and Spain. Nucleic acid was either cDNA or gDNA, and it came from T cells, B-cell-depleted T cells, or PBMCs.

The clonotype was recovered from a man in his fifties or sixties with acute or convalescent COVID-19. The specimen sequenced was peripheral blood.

The CDR3 reads CASSQTSHPSYEQYF. CDR3 in DNA: TGTGCCAGCAGCCAAACTAGCCACCCCTCATACGAGCAGTACTTC. The chain links TRBV3-1 (or the pseudogene TRBV3-2) to TRBJ2-7; TRBD2 might be the D (6 bases). The germline V gene encodes CDR1 LGHDT and CDR2 YNNKEL (reference sequence). The CDR3 spans 15 residues. The V gene lost 2 bases and the J gene lost 4 bases, with 15 bases spanning the gap.